The text below deals with one T cell receptor beta chain. Its antigen remains unidentified. The CD45RO-CCR7+CD27+CD95- phenotype denoted naive CD8+ T cells. Germline CDR1 is SGHRS and CDR2 is YFSETQ. The CDR3 totals 15 residues. These data originate in a study of CXCR3-negative and CXCR3-positive naive CD8 T cells. Study results and limitations: CXCR3-negative naive cells had less hydrophobic TRB CDR3s than did CXCR3-positive naive cells. Cryopreservation partially lowered CXCR3 expression, so most assays used fresh PBMCs.

The method, 5' RACE with UMI labels, was used to prepare the TRB cDNA libraries. With the 5' RACE reads reprocessed, TCRdb shows one record per CDR3 protein and no DNA. The sample totals 65,000 to 75,000 distinct CDR3 sequences. V usage is TRBV5-1 and J usage is TRBJ1-2; the D call of TRBD1 rests on TCRdb alone, since no DNA is present to check it. The sequenced material came from naive CXCR3- CD8+ T cells from blood. Subset here: CD45RO-CCR7+CD27+CD95- naive CD8+ T cells lacking CXCR3 (TNR3-). The origin of this receptor is a human donor in good health. Some clones in this sample may be carry-over from other donors' samples. The CDR3 loop is CASSLGQGASYGYTF.